These 17 T cell receptor beta chains were sequenced from one sample in a study of T cell responses to AZD1222 COVID-19 vaccine (dated by TCRdb to the early 2020s). The method was the immunoSEQ multiplex PCR assay. TCRdb holds this immuneACCESS table with in-frame rearrangements only. Some clones are missing; in checked studies, unresolved V genes explain under half, and the rest has no known cause. Here the sample has approximately 190,000 clones; roughly 93% occur a single time. The ten largest clonotypes hold roughly 9.8% of the sample. This specimen's time point label, per the study, means: baseline before first vaccination. The specimen comprised peripheral blood, sampled on day 0 of AZD1222 vaccination. Receptors were obtained from an adult in good health.

This sequence joins TRBV9 and TRBJ1-2; D call uncertain. This CDR3 region has 17 residues. From germline, CDR1 is SGDLS and CDR2 YYNGEE. V lost 2 bases, J lost 5 bases, and 22 bases lay in between. CDR3 bases: TGTGCCAGCAGCGTGATCCCCTCTCCAGGCGGCGGATATGGCTACACCTTC. It translates to CASSVIPSPGGGYGYTF.

The chain is built from TRBV9 and TRBJ2-5; a weak D match, TRBD1 (6 bases). Germline values: CDR1 SGDLS, CDR2 YYNGEE. V was cut by 3 bases and J by 2 bases, with 17 bases left in between. The CDR3 runs to 16 residues. This CDR3 reads CASSAHHGQTQETQYF. For the CDR3, the DNA is TGTGCCAGCAGCGCCCACCATGGACAGACGCAAGAGACCCAGTACTTC.

The CDR3 nucleotides are TGCGCCAGCAGCTTGAAGTCTAGCGGGAGCTACTACAATGAGCAGTTCTTC. Translated, it gives CASSLKSSGSYYNEQFF. The genes are TRBV5-1 and TRBJ2-1, with TRBD2 identical over 10 bases. The V gene end was trimmed by 1 base and the J gene end by 3 bases; junction bases not matched to a gene: 7. CDR3 size: 17 residues. Germline V lookup: CDR1 SGHRS, CDR2 YFSETQ.

V usage is TRBV29-1 and J usage is TRBJ2-7, with unresolved D. Looked up from germline, CDR1 is SQVTM and CDR2 is ANQGSEA. Trimming stripped 4 bases from V and 2 bases from J, with 9 bases between. The CDR3 runs to 12 residues. In nucleotides, the CDR3 is TGCAGCGTTGGGGCCACGGCCTACGAGCAGTACTTC. It is translated as CSVGATAYEQYF.

This chain joins TRBV28 and TRBJ1-2; D uncertain. The V and J ends lost 5 bases and 5 bases respectively, with 12 bases between them. The CDR3 has 13 amino acids. Germline loops: CDR1 MDHEN, CDR2 SYDVKM. The CDR3 DNA reads as TGTGCCAGCAGTGCTACCGGAGGGTATGGCTACACCTTC. Translating gives CASSATGGYGYTF.

This clone was picked up a small number of times. The CDR3 loop is CASSQGHTSSYEQYF. For the CDR3, the DNA is TGTGCCAGCAGCCAAGGCCACACTAGCTCCTACGAGCAGTACTTC. This chain joins TRBV14 and TRBJ2-7; tentatively, D is TRBD2 (5 bases). V lost 1 base and J 0 bases, leaving 10 bases between the germline ends. The V gene's germline CDR1 is SGHDN and CDR2 FVKESK. The CDR3 covers 15 residues.

The count of this clone is one. The chain links TRBV27 to TRBJ1-6; D remains ambiguous. Germline V gives CDR1 MNHEY, CDR2 SMNVEV (reference sequence). The CDR3 runs to 12 residues. Trimming shortened V by 3 bases and J by 6 bases, and 3 bases separated the two germline ends. The CDR3 bases are TGTGCCAGCAGTTTTGGTAATTCACCCCTCCACTTT. Translated, it gives CASSFGNSPLHF.

V gene TRBV3-1 (or the pseudogene TRBV3-2) combines with J gene TRBJ1-3, with D hard to call. Trimming cost V 4 bases and J 1 base, with 5 bases left between them. The length of the CDR3 is 13 residues. CDR1 and CDR2 (germline): LGHDT, YNNKEL (reference sequence). The CDR3 protein is CASSPASGNTIYF. The CDR3 DNA sequence: TGTGCCAGCAGCCCGGCGTCTGGAAACACCATATATTTT.

The CDR3 here is CAIARSGGSQPQHF. CDR3 bases: TGTGCCATCGCCAGAAGTGGGGGGAGTCAGCCCCAGCATTTT. This rearrangement joins TRBV10-3 to TRBJ1-5, with TRBD1 as a possible D gene (5 bases). V lost 8 bases and J 6 bases, leaving 17 bases between the germline ends. The CDR3 has 14 residues. Germline CDR1 ENHRY, CDR2 SYGVKD.

This chain connects TRBV4-2 to TRBJ1-2, with 8 bases matching TRBD1. This CDR3 region has 15 residues. The junction had 8 bases not matched to a gene; V was cut back by 1 base and J by 7 bases. Germline CDR1 is LGHNA and CDR2 is YNFKEQ. The CDR3 is CASSQATSGQGGYTF. The CDR3 nucleotides read TGTGCCAGCAGCCAAGCCACCTCAGGACAGGGTGGCTACACCTTC.

V and J are TRBV2 and TRBJ2-7; weak D call: TRBD2 (5 bases). The germline V gene encodes CDR1 SNHLY and CDR2 FYNNEI. Trimming took off 11 bases at V and 7 bases at J, with 18 bases between the two ends. There are 12 residues in the CDR3. The CDR3 region has the DNA TGTGCCTCAGGAGGTGGCCCGGGAGAGCAGTACTTC. It encodes CASGGGPGEQYF.

This CDR3 is CASSIAGNLDTQYF. The DNA of the CDR3 is TGTGCCAGTAGTATAGCCGGGAATTTAGATACGCAGTATTTT. The chain recombines TRBV19 with TRBJ2-3, with D possibly TRBD2 on 5 matching bases. The CDR3 runs to 14 residues. The germline V and J ends were trimmed by 1 base and 5 bases, with 10 bases remaining between them. Germline-derived CDR1 and CDR2 are LNHDA and SQIVND (reference sequence).

The chain uses TRBV7-3 and TRBJ1-2; 7 nucleotides agree with TRBD1. Germline CDR1 reads SGHTA; CDR2 reads FQGTGA. The CDR3 is 14 amino acids. Trimming at V came to 5 bases and at J to 4 bases, leaving 7 bases not matched to a gene. CDR3 bases: TGTGCCAGCAGCCCCACGGGACAGAGCTATGGCTACACCTTC. As protein: CASSPTGQSYGYTF.

The CDR3 DNA reads as TGTGCCAGCAGCTTAGTAACCGGGGAGCTGTTTTTT. Translation: CASSLVTGELFF. The V and J genes are TRBV11-3 and TRBJ2-2; D gene unclear. Per germline, CDR1 SGHNT and CDR2 YENEEA. With 1 base removed from V and 5 bases from J, the gap between germline ends came to 2 bases. CDR3 length: 12 amino acids.

The CDR3 loop reads CASSVRGLVGFNEQFF. Here the CDR3 DNA reads TGTGCCAGCAGCGTGCGTGGCCTGGTGGGCTTCAATGAGCAGTTCTTC. This sequence joins TRBV9 and TRBJ2-1; D gene unclear. The CDR3 contains 16 residues. V lost 2 bases to trimming and J lost 6 bases, with 18 bases between them. In germline, CDR1 is SGDLS, CDR2 YYNGEE. Together with reference TRBV9 and TRBJ2-1, the CDR3 gives the full variable domain: DSGVTQTPKHLITATGQRVTLRCSPRSGDLSVYWYQQSLDQGLQFLIQYYNGEERAKGNILERFSAQQFPDLHSELNLSSLELGDSALYFCASSVRGLVGFNEQFFGPGTRLTVL.

This clone showed up just once. The chain uses TRBV19 and TRBJ1-3; D is unresolved. This CDR3 spans 16 amino acids. V lost 3 bases, J lost 0 bases, and 12 bases lay in between. Germline-derived CDR1 and CDR2 are LNHDA and SQIVND (reference sequence). Here the CDR3 reads CASSISRSVSGNTIYF. The CDR3 nucleotides read TGTGCCAGTAGTATCAGTCGGTCGGTCTCTGGAAACACCATATATTTT.

This chain joins TRBV24-1 and TRBJ2-7; 9 nucleotides match TRBD1. Unmatched junction bases numbered 5, after V lost 3 bases and J lost 3 bases. CDR1 is KGHDR and CDR2 is SFDVKD in the germline V gene. CDR3 length: 15 amino acids. The CDR3 nucleotides read TGTGCCACCAGTGATCACCGGGACAGGGACTACGAGCAGTACTTC. It codes for CATSDHRDRDYEQYF.